These 15 T cell receptor beta chains originate from one sample sequenced in a study of cytomegalovirus exposure and HLA in healthy donors. Amplification used 60 Vbeta primers and 13 Jbeta primers. Using immunoSEQ multiplex PCR, the repertoire was profiled, and TCRdb retains in-frame clones only, with some absent. Counted here are about 120,000 clones, 75% occurring once; the ten biggest clones make up roughly 3%. Source material: PBMCs. The receptors come from a woman in her thirties or forties in good health and CMV-seropositive.

This clone was observed once. The genes are TRBV7-9 and TRBJ1-1; D unclear. V was shortened by 5 bases and J by 1 base, with 8 bases between the two germline ends. This CDR3 has 13 residues. Germline V CDR1 and CDR2: SEHNR, FQNEAQ (reference sequence). The CDR3 sequence is CASSQARNTEAFF. Here the CDR3 DNA reads TGTGCCAGCAGCCAGGCTCGGAACACTGAAGCTTTCTTT. The full variable domain, completed using reference TRBV7-9 and TRBJ1-1, is DTGVSQNPRHKITKRGQNVTFRCDPISEHNRLYWYRQTLGQGPEFLTYFQNEAQLEKSRLLSDRFSAERPKGSFSTLEIQRTEQGDSAMYLCASSQARNTEAFFGQGTRLTVV.

CDR3 region: CASSLDRGNEKLFF. The CDR3 region has the DNA TGTGCCAGCAGCTTAGACAGGGGTAATGAAAAACTGTTTTTT. J is TRBJ1-4 and V is TRBV7-6; TRBD1 aligns across 7 bases. CDR1 and CDR2 (germline): SGHVS, FNYEAQ. The length of the CDR3 is 14 residues. V lost 1 base to trimming and J lost 4 bases; unmatched junction nucleotides: 0.

The V and J genes are TRBV12-5 and TRBJ2-1; D gene unclear. Germline V gives CDR1 LGHNT, CDR2 FRNRAP. The V gene lost 0 bases and the J gene lost 8 bases, with 14 bases spanning the gap. The CDR3 has 15 amino acids. The CDR3 loop reads CASGLVSLAAHEQFF. The CDR3 region has the DNA TGTGCTAGTGGTTTGGTAAGTCTTGCGGCCCATGAGCAGTTCTTC. The entire variable domain, with the rest obtained from reference TRBV12-5 and TRBJ2-1, is as follows: DARVTQTPRHKVTEMGQEVTMRCQPILGHNTVFWYRQTMMQGLELLAYFRNRAPLDDSGMPKDRFSAEMPDATLATLKIQPSEPRDSAVYFCASGLVSLAAHEQFFGPGTRLTVL.

Remarks on this clone: Within the sample, other DNA sequences also encode this same CDR3. The CDR3 nucleotides read TGTGCCTGGGGGGGCGATAGCAATCAGCCCCAGCATTTT. Translating it yields CAWGGDSNQPQHF. The V call is TRBV30, the J call TRBJ1-5, with D possibly matching TRBD1 (6 bases). Trimming pared 5 bases from V and 0 bases from J, leaving 8 bases between. Germline loops: CDR1 GTSNPN, CDR2 SVGIG (reference sequence). The CDR3 sequence is 13 residues long.

V usage is TRBV5-1 and J usage is TRBJ2-3; 15 positions agree with TRBD2. With V trimmed by 4 bases and J by 10 bases, 7 bases remained unmatched. The CDR3 is made up of 15 amino acids. Germline CDR1 reads SGHRS; CDR2 reads YFSETQ. The CDR3 DNA sequence: TGCGCCAGCAGCGATTCGGGACTAGCGGGAGGCGCGCAGTATTTT. As protein: CASSDSGLAGGAQYF.

The table lists this clone with a count of one. The chain couples TRBV6-5 to TRBJ1-2, with 7 bases matching TRBD1. The germline V gene encodes CDR1 MNHEY and CDR2 SVGAGI. V dropped 9 bases and J dropped 8; count of bases not matched to a gene: 12. CDR3 length equals 13 residues. The CDR3 DNA reads as TGTGCCAGTTGCGACGAGGGGGCCTGGGGCTACACCTTC. This codes for CASCDEGAWGYTF.

This chain links TRBV27 with TRBJ2-1; 7 bases match TRBD2. The V and J ends lost 3 bases and 2 bases, in that order; junction bases with no gene match: 4. Germline V gene data show CDR1 as MNHEY and CDR2 as SMNVEV (reference sequence). This CDR3 contains 15 residues. The CDR3 region has the DNA TGTGCCAGCAGTTTCCTAGCGGTCGCCTACAATGAGCAGTTCTTC. Protein sequence: CASSFLAVAYNEQFF.

The CDR3 region is CASSPRQGYEQYF. The CDR3 nucleotides read TGTGCCAGCTCACCACGACAGGGATACGAGCAGTACTTC. J is TRBJ2-7 and V is TRBV18; 7 bases fit TRBD1. The CDR3 consists of 13 residues. V gave up 1 base and J gave up 4 bases; unmatched junction bases: 1. Germline V CDR1 and CDR2: KGHSH, LQKENI.

This chain links TRBV27 with TRBJ1-2; 7 bases map to TRBD1. The CDR3 loop spans 13 amino acids. V gave up 6 bases and J gave up 4 bases; unmatched junction bases: 5. Germline V lookup: CDR1 MNHEY, CDR2 SMNVEV (reference sequence). DNA of the CDR3: TGTGCCAGCAGCCTTGAGGGGGCCTATGGCTACACCTTC. It encodes CASSLEGAYGYTF.

The chain recombines TRBV14 with TRBJ1-2; D not certain. Looked up from germline, CDR1 is SGHDN and CDR2 is FVKESK. The CDR3 is made up of 12 amino acids. With 4 bases removed from V and 4 bases from J, the gap between germline ends came to 7 bases. Here the CDR3 DNA reads TGTGCCAGCAGCCCAGGATTCTATGGCTACACCTTC. Amino acids: CASSPGFYGYTF.

The CDR3 bases are TGTGCCAGCAGCTTAACAGGAGGGACTAGAGAGCAGTTCTTC. Residues: CASSLTGGTREQFF. The chain couples TRBV7-3 to TRBJ2-1, with 8 bases that match TRBD2. This CDR3 contains 14 residues. CDR1 is SGHTA and CDR2 is FQGTGA in the germline V gene. Trimming cost V 0 bases and J 10 bases; bases outside gene matches: 5.

The chain combines TRBV6-5 with TRBJ2-6; 7 positions match TRBD1. This CDR3 region has 14 residues. Trimming removed 0 bases from V and 12 bases from J; junction bases left unmatched: 5. Germline lookup yields CDR1 MNHEY and CDR2 SVGAGI. CDR3 nucleotides: TGTGCCAGCAGTTACTCGGGACAGCAACGCGTCCTGACTTTC. This sequence encodes CASSYSGQQRVLTF.

The rearrangement joins TRBV7-9 to TRBJ2-1; 8 bases map to TRBD1. CDR3 length: 16 residues. V shed 2 bases, J shed 8 bases, and the junction held 11 bases outside the gene matches. CDR1 and CDR2 (germline): SEHNR, FQNEAQ (reference sequence). As DNA, the CDR3 is TGTGCCAGCAGCTTAAGCGAGTCAGGGGGCTGGCATGAGCAGTTCTTC. This gives the protein CASSLSESGGWHEQFF.

J is TRBJ1-2 and V is TRBV9; 9 bases are a match to TRBD1. CDR1 SGDLS and CDR2 YYNGEE come from the germline V gene. V lost 4 bases and J lost 4; bases outside the gene matches: 5. The CDR3 spans 14 residues. DNA of the CDR3: TGTGCCAGCAGCAGACAGGGGGTGGGCTATGGCTACACCTTC. It translates to CASSRQGVGYGYTF. Full variable domain (missing parts from reference TRBV9 and TRBJ1-2): DSGVTQTPKHLITATGQRVTLRCSPRSGDLSVYWYQQSLDQGLQFLIQYYNGEERAKGNILERFSAQQFPDLHSELNLSSLELGDSALYFCASSRQGVGYGYTFGSGTRLTVV.

V gene TRBV6-1 combines with J gene TRBJ2-7; a weak D match, TRBD2 (7 bases). Germline V lookup: CDR1 MNHNS, CDR2 SASEGT. The V end was cut by 3 bases, the J end by 5 bases, with 20 bases between. This CDR3 is built from 16 residues. The CDR3 region has the DNA TGTGCCAGCAGTGACGAGGGAGGGGGAAGGTGGAACGAGCAGTACTTC. Its protein product is CASSDEGGGRWNEQYF.